One sample yielded the 3 T cell receptor beta chains listed below, sequenced in a study of T-cell reconstitution after alpha-beta-depleted transplantation in children. The TCRbeta library was prepared with unique molecular identifiers. TCRdb re-called the PCR reads through MiXCR, storing one row per CDR3 protein. The table records about 130,000 distinct CDR3 sequences, about a tenth of them present only once. This specimen was PBMCs, mostly from graft donor cells, taken 180 days after TCRalphabeta/CD19-depleted stem cell transplant. The receptors originated from a girl under three years old who had a stem cell transplant for combined immunodeficiency, so the T cells may come from the graft donor.

This clonotype was seen repeatedly, ten times or more. This chain uses TRBV5-5 with TRBJ2-5; D may be TRBD1 (5 bases). The V end was cut by 1 base, the J end by 2 bases, with 9 bases between. Germline V CDR1 and CDR2: SGHKS, YYEKEE (reference sequence). This CDR3 comprises 14 residues. CDR3 DNA sequence: TGTGCCAGCAGCTTGTCGGCAGGGCAAGAGACCCAGTACTTC. Translated, it gives CASSLSAGQETQYF.

Notes on this clonotype: The junction departs from germline at one end; a sequencing error may be responsible. This rearrangement joins TRBV2 to TRBJ2-4; 9 bases fit TRBD1. The CDR3 is 18 amino acids. Germline CDR1 is SNHLY and CDR2 is FYNNEI. The CDR3 here is CTSSSRDRVSRAKNIQYF. In DNA, the CDR3 is TGTACCAGCAGTTCCCGGGACAGGGTATCCCGAGCCAAAAACATTCAGTACTTC.

This clonotype has more than one count but fewer than ten. This sequence joins TRBV12-3 or TRBV12-4 and TRBJ1-1; 7 nucleotides agree with TRBD1. J was trimmed by 1 base and V by 5 bases; bases with no gene match: 4. This CDR3 spans 14 amino acids. DNA for the CDR3: TGTGCCAGCAGTCTACAGGGGCCGAACACTGAAGCTTTCTTT. Translation gives CASSLQGPNTEAFF.